This T cell receptor (beta chain) was identified in a study of CD8 T cells in Susac syndrome. Random hexamers were used to reverse transcribe an amount of about 0.5 to 1 ug RNA. Multiplex immunoSEQ PCR targeted 54 Vbeta and 13 Jbeta TCR beta segments. TCRdb reprocessed the immunoSEQ multiplex PCR reads with MiXCR, giving one entry per CDR3 protein. Here the sample spans 180,000 or so distinct CDR3 sequences, around 95% being singletons. Negative isolation yielded the CD8+ and CD4+ T cells, while FACS enriched the TEMRA cells. The V gene end was trimmed by 4 bases and the J gene end by 1 base; junction bases not matched to a gene: 8. The CDR3 runs to 16 residues. Looked up from germline, CDR1 is LGHNA and CDR2 is YSLEER.

The rearrangement uses TRBV4-3 and TRBJ1-1; 8 bases match TRBD1. This clonotype was obtained from a human donor in good health. What was sequenced was CD4+ T cells from PBMCs. CDR3 loop: CASSRQAGTGNTEAFF. As DNA, the CDR3 is TGCGCCAGCAGCCGTCAGGCCGGGACAGGGAACACTGAAGCTTTCTTT.